This T cell receptor (beta chain) was sequenced in a study of blood T cell repertoires in COVID-19. The overall study: There were acute and convalescent COVID-19 samples, and they came from the United States, Italy and Spain. From T cells, B-cell-depleted T cells, or PBMCs came the material, which was cDNA or gDNA.

As processed by the authors: By means of reference gene primer amplification, nucleated cell counts were estimated. The method was immunoSEQ multiplex PCR; TCRdb's version includes in-frame clones alone and lacks a portion of them. Clone size and V and J calls were adopted from that table, with D and trimming inferred from the DNA. The sample shows a few hundred thousand clones, roughly nine tenths of them seen only once. This CDR3 is 13 amino acids long. The junction had 8 bases not matched to a gene; V was cut back by 6 bases and J by 7 bases. The V gene is TRBV12-3 or TRBV12-4, the J gene TRBJ1-1; the match to TRBD1 covers 7 bases. The sequencing sample was made of peripheral blood. This TCR derives from a man between 18 and 35 years old who had recovered from COVID-19. This CDR3 is CASSIQGNIEAFF. The CDR3 DNA sequence: TGTGCCAGCAGCATACAGGGGAATATTGAAGCTTTCTTT.